This T cell receptor (beta chain) was recovered during a study of identical twins. TCRdb fed the 5' RACE reads into MiXCR, producing one record per CDR3 protein. The repertoire holds roughly 280,000 distinct CDR3 sequences, with around 9.7% as singletons. Whole-study results and caveats: Insertions were fewer in abundant cord blood beta clonotypes, whereas memory repertoires showed none of this pattern.

This clonotype occurred a few times. Its specificity is not known. Germline V gives CDR1 MNHEY, CDR2 SVGAGI. The CDR3 loop spans 15 amino acids. The V gene lost 2 bases and the J gene lost 0 bases, with 11 bases spanning the gap. These data were also reused for a study on yellow fever vaccine responses in identical twins. That study adds: Twins' vaccine T cell responses reportedly seemed partly convergent and partly personalized.

The TCR originated in a woman under 30 in good health. What was sequenced was CD8+ T cells sorted from blood. The chain joins TRBV6-5 to TRBJ2-7; D might be TRBD2 (5 bases). The CDR3, as DNA: TGTGCCAGCAGTTACGGGCGGGCGAGCTCCTACGAGCAGTACTTC. This gives the protein CASSYGRASSYEQYF.